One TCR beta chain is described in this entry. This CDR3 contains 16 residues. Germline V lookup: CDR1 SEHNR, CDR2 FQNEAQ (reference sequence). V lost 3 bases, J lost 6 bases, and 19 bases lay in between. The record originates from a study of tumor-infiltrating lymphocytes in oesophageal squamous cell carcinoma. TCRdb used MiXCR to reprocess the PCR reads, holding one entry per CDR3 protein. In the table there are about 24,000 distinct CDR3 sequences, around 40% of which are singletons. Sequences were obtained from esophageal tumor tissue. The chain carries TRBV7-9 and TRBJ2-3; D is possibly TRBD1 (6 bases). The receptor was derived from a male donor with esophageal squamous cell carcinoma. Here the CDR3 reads CASSFSRGQHLDTQYF. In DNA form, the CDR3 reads TGTGCCAGCAGCTTTAGCAGGGGACAACACTTGGATACGCAGTATTTT. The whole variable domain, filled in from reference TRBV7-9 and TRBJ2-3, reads DTGVSQNPRHKITKRGQNVTFRCDPISEHNRLYWYRQTLGQGPEFLTYFQNEAQLEKSRLLSDRFSAERPKGSFSTLEIQRTEQGDSAMYLCASSFSRGQHLDTQYFGPGTRLTVL.